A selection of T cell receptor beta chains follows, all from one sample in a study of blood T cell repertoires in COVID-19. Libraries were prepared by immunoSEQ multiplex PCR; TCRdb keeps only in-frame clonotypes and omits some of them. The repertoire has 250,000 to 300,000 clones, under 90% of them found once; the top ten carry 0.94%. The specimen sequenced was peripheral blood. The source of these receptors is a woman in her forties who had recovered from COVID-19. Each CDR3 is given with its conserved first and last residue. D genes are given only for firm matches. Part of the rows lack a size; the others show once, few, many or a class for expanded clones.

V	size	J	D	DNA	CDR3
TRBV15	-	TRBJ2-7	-	TGTGCCACCAGCAGACGGGCCGGGGAGGCAGCGGCCTCCTACGAGCAGTACTTC	CATSRRAGEAAASYEQYF
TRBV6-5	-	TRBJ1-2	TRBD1	TGTGCCGGCAGTTACTCAATAGGGGGCGGCTACACCTTC	CAGSYSIGGGYTF
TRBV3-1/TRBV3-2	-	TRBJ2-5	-	TGTGCCAGCAGCCAAGATCGGGAGACCCAGTACTTC	CASSQDRETQYF
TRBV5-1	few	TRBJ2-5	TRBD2	TGCGCCAGCAGCTTGGGGGGACTAGCGGGAGAGAACGTTCGAGAGACCCAGTACTTC	CASSLGGLAGENVRETQYF
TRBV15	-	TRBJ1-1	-	TGTGCCACCAGGGGCTTCAAGGACACTGAAGCTTTCTTT	CATRGFKDTEAFF
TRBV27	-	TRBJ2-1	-	TGTGCCAGCAACCCTCTAGGGGCTAGCGTGCGGACCCAGCAGTTCTTC	CASNPLGASVRTQQFF
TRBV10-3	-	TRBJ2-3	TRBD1	TGTGCCGGCCGGGACAGTAGCACAGATACGCAGTATTTT	CAGRDSSTDTQYF
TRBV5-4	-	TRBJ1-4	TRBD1	TGTGCCAGCAGCCCCGGACAGGGGGACCCTCGTGAAAAACTGTTTTTT	CASSPGQGDPREKLFF
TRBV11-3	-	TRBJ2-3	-	TGTGCCAGCAGCTTAGATTTGGGTTTAGCGAGCGACACAGATACGCAGTATTTT	CASSLDLGLASDTDTQYF
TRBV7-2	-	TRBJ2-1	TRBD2	TGTGCCAGCAGCTTCACTAGCGGGATGGCGTACAATGAGCAGTTCTTC	CASSFTSGMAYNEQFF
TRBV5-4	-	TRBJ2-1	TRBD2	TGTGCCAGCAGGACAAGTAGCGGGACTAGCGGGAGGGGTGAGCAGTTCTTC	CASRTSSGTSGRGEQFF
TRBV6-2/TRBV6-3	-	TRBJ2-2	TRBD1	TGTGCCAGCAGTTACGGGACAGCAGACACCGGGGAGCTGTTTTTT	CASSYGTADTGELFF
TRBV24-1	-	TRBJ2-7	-	TGTGCCACCAGTGGAAAAGGGATGGGGCACTACGAGCAGTACTTC	CATSGKGMGHYEQYF
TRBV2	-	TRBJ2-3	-	TGTGCCGGTGATAGTTCGCCTACTAGCACAGATACGCAGTATTTT	CAGDSSPTSTDTQYF
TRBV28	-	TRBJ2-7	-	TGTGCCAGCAGTTATCCTGGGGCAGGGTCCTACGAGCAGTACTTC	CASSYPGAGSYEQYF
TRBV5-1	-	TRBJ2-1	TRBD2	TGCGCCAGCAGCCCTGGACTTGGTGGACTAGCGGGGAATGAGCAGTTCTTC	CASSPGLGGLAGNEQFF
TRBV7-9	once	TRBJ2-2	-	TGTGCCAGCTTCTGGACTATGAACACCGGGGAGCTGTTTTTT	CASFWTMNTGELFF
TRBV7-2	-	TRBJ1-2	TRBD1	TGTGCCAGCAGCTCACAGGGGACCCACTATGGCTACACCTTC	CASSSQGTHYGYTF